This T cell receptor (beta chain) derives from a study of T cell responses to AZD1222 COVID-19 vaccine. Whole-study context: Both about-4-week and about-12-week second-dose recipients were combined. Study-level findings and limits: Nearly half of the spike-specific TCRs reportedly recognize variant regions that carry no mutations. A mostly white British donor set with more females was recruited, and clonal diversity was possibly underestimated. Baseline seropositives among AZD1222 recipients totaled only 6 or 7.

CDR3 length: 13 residues. CDR1 SQVTM and CDR2 ANQGSEA come from the germline V gene. Measured with immunoSEQ multiplex PCR; TCRdb has only the in-frame clones, and not every one. The sample yields 150,000 to 200,000 clones, around 93% seen once. As concerns this clone: The antigen is not known.

The sequenced sample was peripheral blood, obtained on day 0 of AZD1222 vaccination. V usage is TRBV29-1 and J usage is TRBJ2-7; 11 positions match TRBD2. The TCR sequence derives from an adult in good health. The CDR3 is CSVEDYVAGGPRV. CDR3 in DNA: TGCAGCGTTGAAGACTATGTAGCGGGAGGGCCTCGGGTC.